These 13 T cell receptor beta chains were all obtained from the same sample, sequenced in a study of blood T cell repertoires in COVID-19. Libraries were prepared by immunoSEQ multiplex PCR; TCRdb keeps only in-frame clonotypes and omits some of them. The sample includes roughly 410,000 clones, approximately 91% seen only once; the top ten take roughly 1.6%. Sequenced: peripheral blood. These receptor sequences come from a woman aged 40 to 50 with COVID-19, enrolled during active disease.

CDR3 bases: TGTGCCAGCAGGGCACCGATATCCGCTGAAGCTTTCTTT. It is translated as CASRAPISAEAFF. The chain uses TRBV28 and TRBJ1-1; D not certain. Germline V CDR1 and CDR2: MDHEN, SYDVKM. The CDR3 has 13 residues. V was cut by 6 bases and J by 6 bases, with 14 bases left in between.

V and J are TRBV5-1 and TRBJ2-1, with D tentatively TRBD2 (6 bases). This CDR3 has 18 amino acids. Germline CDR1 reads SGHRS; CDR2 reads YFSETQ. The ends were cut back, 4 bases at V and 0 bases at J, with 20 bases in the middle. CDR3 protein: CASSQKPLAASSYNEQFF. Written as DNA, the CDR3 is TGCGCCAGCAGCCAAAAACCCTTAGCGGCAAGCTCCTACAATGAGCAGTTCTTC. The whole variable domain, filled in from reference TRBV5-1 and TRBJ2-1, reads KAGVTQTPRYLIKTRGQQVTLSCSPISGHRSVSWYQQTPGQGLQFLFEYFSETQRNKGNFPGRFSGRQFSNSRSEMNVSTLELGDSALYLCASSQKPLAASSYNEQFFGPGTRLTVL.

This clone appeared a single time. This chain connects TRBV19 to TRBJ1-1; D is possibly TRBD1 (6 bases). The V and J ends lost 4 bases and 5 bases respectively, with 17 bases between them. The CDR3 runs to 15 residues. Germline-derived CDR1 and CDR2 are LNHDA and SQIVND (reference sequence). The CDR3 sequence is CASSTGDRLRTEAFF. In DNA, the CDR3 is TGTGCCAGTAGTACAGGAGACAGGCTCAGAACTGAAGCTTTCTTT.

Only one count was recorded for this clone. This rearrangement joins TRBV19 to TRBJ1-1; 9 bases are shared with TRBD1. Germline V gene sequence: CDR1 LNHDA, CDR2 SQIVND (reference sequence). This CDR3 region has 15 residues. Germline trimming cut 4 bases from V and 5 bases from J; bases unmatched to any gene: 8. The DNA for the CDR3 is TGTGCCAGTAGTACCCGCGGACAGGGGAAGACTGAAGCTTTCTTT. This gives the protein CASSTRGQGKTEAFF.

V is TRBV5-1 and J is TRBJ1-4; 8 nucleotides line up with TRBD1. Germline loops: CDR1 SGHRS, CDR2 YFSETQ. The trim removed 3 bases at V and 4 bases at J, leaving 5 bases unmatched. CDR3 length equals 15 residues. The CDR3 bases are TGCGCCAGCAGCTCTCAGGGGGCCAGTAATGAAAAACTGTTTTTT. It encodes CASSSQGASNEKLFF.

This rearrangement joins TRBV28 to TRBJ1-5, with TRBD1 identical over 9 bases. V lost 5 bases and J lost 4; bases outside the gene matches: 6. The V gene's germline CDR1 is MDHEN and CDR2 SYDVKM. The CDR3 spans 15 residues. The CDR3 spells CASSGGQGGNQPQHF. CDR3 DNA: TGTGCCAGCAGTGGGGGACAGGGAGGGAATCAGCCCCAGCATTTT.

In this sample, this clone turned up once. The chain links TRBV7-8 to TRBJ2-1; D is unclear. CDR3 length: 15 residues. Trimming left V 1 base short and J 2 bases short, with 9 bases between. The germline V gene has CDR1 SGHVS and CDR2 FQNEAQ. The CDR3 sequence: CASSLERSTYNEQFF. CDR3 nucleotide sequence: TGTGCCAGCAGCTTAGAGAGGAGCACCTACAATGAGCAGTTCTTC.

This chain uses TRBV6-5 with TRBJ1-1; TRBD1 matches 7 bases. Looked up from germline, CDR1 is MNHEY and CDR2 is SVGAGI. Losses at the gene ends were 0 bases for V and 5 bases for J; bases not matched to a gene: 6. The CDR3 runs 15 residues. The CDR3 is CASSYSKTGKTEAFF. CDR3 DNA: TGTGCCAGCAGTTACTCGAAGACAGGGAAGACTGAAGCTTTCTTT.

The rearrangement joins TRBV9 to TRBJ2-7; the match to TRBD1 covers 10 bases. Germline-derived CDR1 and CDR2 are SGDLS and YYNGEE. The V gene end was trimmed by 3 bases and the J gene end by 8 bases; junction bases not matched to a gene: 8. The CDR3 runs to 14 residues. CDR3 sequence (DNA): TGTGCCAGCAGCGGGACAGGGGGGTCCTTGAAGCAGTACTTC. Encoded protein: CASSGTGGSLKQYF.

The chain employs TRBV5-1 and TRBJ1-2; D uncertain. There are 14 residues in the CDR3. Trimming left V 4 bases short and J 6 bases short, with 16 bases between. From germline, CDR1 is SGHRS and CDR2 YFSETQ. The CDR3 is CASSRDMGMDGYTF. The CDR3 bases are TGCGCCAGCAGCCGTGACATGGGTATGGATGGCTACACCTTC.

The V gene is TRBV9, the J gene TRBJ1-2; 8 bases match TRBD1. The CDR3 sequence is 14 residues long. The V gene end was trimmed by 3 bases and the J gene end by 4 bases; junction bases not matched to a gene: 5. Germline V gene sequence: CDR1 SGDLS, CDR2 YYNGEE. CDR3 sequence (DNA): TGTGCCAGCAGCGCGGACAGGGCCTCCTATGGCTACACCTTC. Translation gives CASSADRASYGYTF.

The chain employs TRBV28 and TRBJ1-4; TRBD1 might be the D (5 bases). There are 14 residues in the CDR3. V was pared by 8 bases and J by 8 bases, with 18 bases between. CDR1 is MDHEN and CDR2 is SYDVKM in the germline V gene. As DNA, the CDR3 is TGTGCCAGCGCCGTACTGACCTCAGGGGAAAAACTGTTTTTT. Encoded protein: CASAVLTSGEKLFF.

V is TRBV23-1 and J is TRBJ1-5; D perhaps matches TRBD1 (6 bases). TRBV23-1 is an ORF; its function is uncertain. The CDR3 length is 15 residues. Trimming cost V 0 bases and J 6 bases, with 12 bases left between them. DNA of the CDR3: TGCGCCAGCAGTCAATCGAGTCAGGGGAGTCAGCCCCAGCATTTT. Its protein product is CASSQSSQGSQPQHF.